This is a list of T cell receptor beta chains from one sample in a study of cytomegalovirus exposure and HLA in healthy donors. Libraries were prepared by immunoSEQ multiplex PCR; TCRdb keeps only in-frame clonotypes and omits some of them. Here the sample spans 310,000 or so clones, 70% to 90% being singletons. The specimen sequenced was PBMCs. These receptors were collected from a woman aged 18-35 years in good health and CMV-seronegative. Each CDR3 is given with its conserved first and last residue. The order of the fields is V gene, CDR3 length, clone size, D gene, J gene, CDR3 protein, CDR3 DNA. A D gene is named only where the DNA matches it firmly. Only some rows state a clone size, as once, few, many or a class for expanded clones.

V: TRBV10-1
length: 16
size: NA
D: TRBD2
J: TRBJ2-3
CDR3: CASSESWGGDIDTQYF
DNA: TGCGCCAGCAGTGAGTCATGGGGGGGAGATATTGATACGCAGTATTTT

V: TRBV9
length: 16
size: once
D: NA
J: TRBJ2-7
CDR3: CASSVAVGGHSYEQYF
DNA: TGTGCCAGCAGCGTAGCAGTCGGGGGGCACTCCTACGAGCAGTACTTC

V: TRBV6-1
length: 19
size: NA
D: TRBD2
J: TRBJ2-3
CDR3: CASSARTALAGGPGDTQYF
DNA: TGTGCCAGCAGTGCAAGAACAGCCTTAGCGGGGGGGCCGGGAGATACGCAGTATTTT

V: TRBV30
length: 14
size: NA
D: TRBD1
J: TRBJ1-5
CDR3: CAWSTGQGGEPQHF
DNA: TGTGCCTGGAGTACGGGACAGGGAGGTGAGCCCCAGCATTTT

V: TRBV28
length: 14
size: NA
D: NA
J: TRBJ2-5
CDR3: CASSWGGRGETQYF
DNA: TGTGCCAGCAGTTGGGGGGGGCGTGGAGAGACCCAGTACTTC

V: TRBV7-9
length: 11
size: NA
D: NA
J: TRBJ1-1
CDR3: CASSSNTEAFF
DNA: TGTGCCAGCAGCTCTAACACTGAAGCTTTCTTT

V: TRBV15
length: 13
size: NA
D: TRBD2
J: TRBJ2-7
CDR3: CATSSGRAREQYF
DNA: TGTGCCACCAGCAGCGGGAGGGCTCGGGAGCAGTACTTC

V: TRBV6-6
length: 15
size: NA
D: TRBD1
J: TRBJ2-2
CDR3: CASSYSGQGSGELFF
DNA: TGTGCCAGCAGTTACTCGGGACAGGGATCCGGGGAGCTGTTTTTT

V: TRBV5-1
length: 15
size: NA
D: TRBD2
J: TRBJ2-1
CDR3: CASSTGLAGYNEQFF
DNA: TGCGCCAGCAGCACTGGACTAGCGGGGTACAATGAGCAGTTCTTC

V: TRBV27
length: 15
size: NA
D: NA
J: TRBJ1-6
CDR3: CASTVGGLNNSPLHF
DNA: TGTGCCAGCACCGTGGGGGGATTGAATAATTCACCCCTCCACTTT

V: TRBV4-1
length: 14
size: NA
D: NA
J: TRBJ1-1
CDR3: CASSQGGRRTEAFF
DNA: TGCGCCAGCAGCCAAGGAGGGAGGAGGACTGAAGCTTTCTTT

V: TRBV10-3
length: 14
size: once
D: TRBD1
J: TRBJ1-2
CDR3: CAISSFRDSYGYTF
DNA: TGTGCCATCAGCTCCTTCCGGGACAGCTATGGCTACACCTTC

V: TRBV5-1
length: 15
size: NA
D: NA
J: TRBJ2-1
CDR3: CASSLVTSSYNEQFF
DNA: TGCGCCAGCAGCTTGGTTACCAGCTCCTACAATGAGCAGTTCTTC

V: TRBV28
length: 15
size: NA
D: TRBD2
J: TRBJ2-7
CDR3: CASRTGTRGMNEQYF
DNA: TGTGCCAGCAGAACTGGGACTAGAGGCATGAACGAGCAGTACTTC

V: TRBV6-1
length: 15
size: NA
D: NA
J: TRBJ1-5
CDR3: CASSVGQVSNQPQHF
DNA: TGTGCCAGCAGTGTGGGGCAGGTGAGCAATCAGCCCCAGCATTTT

V: TRBV27
length: 15
size: NA
D: TRBD1
J: TRBJ2-3
CDR3: CASSFGQARADTQYF
DNA: TGTGCCAGCAGTTTCGGACAGGCCCGCGCAGATACGCAGTATTTT

V: TRBV10-3
length: 14
size: NA
D: TRBD1
J: TRBJ1-2
CDR3: CAISVDRESDGYTF
DNA: TGTGCCATCAGTGTCGACAGGGAGAGCGATGGCTACACCTTC

V: TRBV28
length: 14
size: NA
D: NA
J: TRBJ1-2
CDR3: CASSLVQPNYGYTF
DNA: TGTGCCAGCAGTTTAGTACAGCCAAACTATGGCTACACCTTC

V: TRBV9
length: 13
size: few
D: TRBD1
J: TRBJ1-1
CDR3: CASSVGGQGQAFF
DNA: TGTGCCAGCAGCGTCGGAGGACAGGGGCAAGCTTTCTTT

V: TRBV7-3
length: 16
size: NA
D: TRBD2
J: TRBJ2-1
CDR3: CASSNGLAGGYNEQFF
DNA: TGTGCCAGCAGCAACGGACTAGCGGGGGGCTACAATGAGCAGTTCTTC

V: TRBV9
length: 16
size: few
D: TRBD2
J: TRBJ2-1
CDR3: CASSGGRGDSYNEQFF
DNA: TGTGCCAGCAGCGGGGGCCGGGGGGATTCCTACAATGAGCAGTTCTTC

V: TRBV5-8
length: 19
size: NA
D: NA
J: TRBJ1-6
CDR3: CASSKPGLIPRAGASPLHF
DNA: TGTGCCAGCAGTAAGCCGGGCTTAATTCCCAGGGCGGGGGCTTCACCCCTCCACTTT

V: TRBV5-6
length: 18
size: once
D: TRBD2
J: TRBJ2-3
CDR3: CASRGTSGGNKRTDTQYF
DNA: TGTGCCAGCAGAGGTACTAGCGGGGGAAACAAACGCACAGATACGCAGTATTTT

V: TRBV18
length: 14
size: NA
D: NA
J: TRBJ1-1
CDR3: CASSQDRLNTEAFF
DNA: TGTGCCAGCTCCCAAGACAGACTGAACACTGAAGCTTTCTTT

V: TRBV19
length: 15
size: NA
D: TRBD1
J: TRBJ1-4
CDR3: CASSLGTGSGEKLFF
DNA: TGTGCCAGTAGTCTCGGGACAGGGTCCGGAGAAAAACTGTTTTTT

V: TRBV7-9
length: 12
size: once
D: NA
J: TRBJ1-2
CDR3: CASSGSHYGYTF
DNA: TGTGCCAGCAGCGGCTCTCACTATGGCTACACCTTC

V: TRBV25-1
length: 16
size: few
D: NA
J: TRBJ1-4
CDR3: CASSDQGPATNEKLFF
DNA: TGTGCCAGCAGTGACCAGGGGCCTGCAACTAATGAAAAACTGTTTTTT

V: TRBV5-1
length: 17
size: NA
D: NA
J: TRBJ1-6
CDR3: CASSPLPFGQANSPLHF
DNA: TGCGCCAGCAGCCCACTCCCCTTTGGGCAGGCTAATTCACCCCTCCACTTT